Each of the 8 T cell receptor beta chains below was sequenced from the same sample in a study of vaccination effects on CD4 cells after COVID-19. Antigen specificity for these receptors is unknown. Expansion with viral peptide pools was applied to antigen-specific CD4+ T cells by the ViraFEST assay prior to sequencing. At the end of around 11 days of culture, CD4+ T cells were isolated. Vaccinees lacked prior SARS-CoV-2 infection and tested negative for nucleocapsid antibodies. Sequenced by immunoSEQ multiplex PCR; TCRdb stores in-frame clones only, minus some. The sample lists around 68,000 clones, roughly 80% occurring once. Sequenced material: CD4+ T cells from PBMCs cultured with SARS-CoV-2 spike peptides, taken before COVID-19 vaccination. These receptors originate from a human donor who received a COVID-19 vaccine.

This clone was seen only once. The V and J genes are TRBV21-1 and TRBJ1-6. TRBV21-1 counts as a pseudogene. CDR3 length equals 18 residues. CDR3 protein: CASSQEPPPDQSNSPLHF. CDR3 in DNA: TGTGCCAGCAGCCAGGAACCACCCCCGGACCAATCCAATTCACCCCTCCACTTT.

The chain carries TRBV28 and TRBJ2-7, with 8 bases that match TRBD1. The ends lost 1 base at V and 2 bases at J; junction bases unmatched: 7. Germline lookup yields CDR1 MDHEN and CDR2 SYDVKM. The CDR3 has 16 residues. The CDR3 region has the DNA TGTGCCAGCAGTTTATACGGACAGGGCCGAACCTACGAGCAGTACGTC. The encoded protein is CASSLYGQGRTYEQYV.

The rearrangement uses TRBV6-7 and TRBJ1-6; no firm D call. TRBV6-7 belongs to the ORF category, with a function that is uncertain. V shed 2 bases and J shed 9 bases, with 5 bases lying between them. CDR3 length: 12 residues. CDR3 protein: CASSYEFSPLHF. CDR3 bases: TGTGCCAGCAGTTACGAGTTTTCACCCCTCCACTTT.

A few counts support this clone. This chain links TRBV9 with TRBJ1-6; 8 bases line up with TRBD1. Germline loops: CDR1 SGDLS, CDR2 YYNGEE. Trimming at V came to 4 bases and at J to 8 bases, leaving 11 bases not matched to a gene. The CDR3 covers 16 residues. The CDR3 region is CASSKGTGALYSPLHF. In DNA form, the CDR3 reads TGTGCCAGCAGCAAAGGGACAGGCGCTCTCTATTCACCCCTCCACTTT.

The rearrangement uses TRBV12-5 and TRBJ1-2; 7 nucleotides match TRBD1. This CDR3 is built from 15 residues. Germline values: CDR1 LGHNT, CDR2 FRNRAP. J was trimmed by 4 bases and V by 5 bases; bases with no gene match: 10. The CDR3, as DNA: TGTGCTAGTGGTACCTCGGGACAGCGCCCCTATGGCTACACCTTC. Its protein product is CASGTSGQRPYGYTF.

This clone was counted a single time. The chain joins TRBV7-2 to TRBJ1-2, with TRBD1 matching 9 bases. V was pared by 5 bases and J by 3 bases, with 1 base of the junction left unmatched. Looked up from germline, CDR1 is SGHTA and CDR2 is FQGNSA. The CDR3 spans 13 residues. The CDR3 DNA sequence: TGTGCCAGCAGCAGGGACAGGGACTATGGCTACACCTTC. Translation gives CASSRDRDYGYTF. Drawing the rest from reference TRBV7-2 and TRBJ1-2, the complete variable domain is GAGVSQSPSNKVTEKGKDVELRCDPISGHTALYWYRQSLGQGLEFLIYFQGNSAPDKSGLPSDRFSAERTGGSVSTLTIQRTQQEDSAVYLCASSRDRDYGYTFGSGTRLTVV.

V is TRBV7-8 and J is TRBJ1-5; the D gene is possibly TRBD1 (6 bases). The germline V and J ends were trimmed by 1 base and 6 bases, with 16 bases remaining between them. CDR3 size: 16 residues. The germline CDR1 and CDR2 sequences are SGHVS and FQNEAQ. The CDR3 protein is CASSLEYGQGSQPQHF. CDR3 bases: TGTGCCAGCAGCTTAGAGTACGGCCAGGGGAGTCAGCCCCAGCATTTT.

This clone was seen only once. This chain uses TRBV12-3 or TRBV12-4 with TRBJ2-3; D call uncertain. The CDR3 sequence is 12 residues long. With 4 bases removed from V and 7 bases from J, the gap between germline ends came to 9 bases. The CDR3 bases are TGTGCCAGCAGTTCGGACGGATATACGCAGTATTTT. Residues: CASSSDGYTQYF.